The 16 T cell receptor beta chains listed next were all sequenced from one sample in a study of human T cells and chemical hapten exposure. Indicated time point: pre-sensitization, week 0. This sample's treatment: therapeutic diphenylcyclopropenone sensitization with weekly scalp DPC. TCRdb redid the calling of the RACE reads with MiXCR, one entry per CDR3 protein. The data contain some 250,000 distinct CDR3 sequences, approximately 8% of them singletons. Source: whole blood, taken in connection with sensitization to the hapten diphenylcyclopropenone (DPC). These receptors were taken from a man aged 18-30 years with alopecia areata. Some clones in this sample may be carry-over from other donors' samples.

At least ten counts were recorded for this clonotype. The chain uses TRBV9 and TRBJ1-5; no clear D. The CDR3 totals 13 residues. V was clipped by 0 bases and J by 10 bases, with 11 bases between them. Germline V lookup: CDR1 SGDLS, CDR2 YYNGEE. The CDR3 here is CASSVGRADPQHF. The DNA for the CDR3 is TGTGCCAGCAGCGTAGGGAGGGCTGATCCCCAGCATTTT.

V usage is TRBV11-2 and J usage is TRBJ1-1; perhaps TRBD1 as D (5 bases). Looked up from germline, CDR1 is SGHAT and CDR2 is FQNNGV. V dropped 3 bases and J dropped 4 bases, with 15 bases sitting between them. This CDR3 comprises 15 residues. This CDR3 is CASSLLRGGGTEAFF. The CDR3 nucleotides read TGTGCCAGCAGCTTGCTAAGGGGAGGTGGCACTGAAGCTTTCTTT.

This clonotype was observed a handful of times. The chain couples TRBV3-1 to TRBJ2-3, with TRBD2 matching over 8 bases. CDR3 length: 18 amino acids. Per germline, CDR1 LGHDT and CDR2 YNNKEL (reference sequence). V lost 1 base and J lost 2; bases outside the gene matches: 11. The CDR3 reads CASSQGDQRGSYTDTQYF. CDR3 coding DNA: TGTGCCAGCAGCCAAGGAGATCAGCGGGGGAGTTACACAGATACGCAGTATTTT.

This clonotype has only a few counts. V gene TRBV6-5 combines with J gene TRBJ1-2; D uncertain. Germline assignment: CDR1 MNHEY and CDR2 SVGAGI. Trimming removed 4 bases from V and 6 bases from J, with 12 bases in between. This CDR3 comprises 13 residues. CDR3 sequence: CASSFQTSDGYTF. The CDR3 DNA follows: TGTGCCAGCAGTTTCCAAACATCGGATGGCTACACCTTC.

This clonotype has ten or more counts. This chain joins TRBV12-3 or TRBV12-4 and TRBJ2-1; 8 positions match TRBD2. V was clipped by 3 bases and J by 8 bases; unmatched bases: 15. This CDR3 has 17 residues. CDR3 in amino acids: CASSFPPQIAGFDEQFF. CDR3 nucleotide sequence: TGTGCCAGCAGTTTTCCCCCCCAGATAGCGGGGTTCGATGAGCAGTTCTTC.

This clonotype was detected only a few times. The chain links TRBV6-2 or TRBV6-3 to TRBJ1-5; 9 bases are shared with TRBD1. Per the germline V gene, CDR1 is MNHEY and CDR2 is SVGEGT. J gave up 8 bases and V 8 bases, and 16 bases lay outside the gene matches. The CDR3 length is 16 residues. The DNA for the CDR3 is TGTGCCAGCGGTAATCGCGGGACAGGGTTCGCGAAGCCCCAGCATTTT. Its protein product is CASGNRGTGFAKPQHF.

This clonotype was recorded a few times. CDR3 nucleotide sequence: TGTGCCAGCAGCCAGGGACAGATCTACGAGCAGTACTTC. Translated: CASSQGQIYEQYF. V gene TRBV3-1 combines with J gene TRBJ2-7; 7 bases fit TRBD1. Germline V gene sequence: CDR1 LGHDT, CDR2 YNNKEL (reference sequence). This CDR3 has 13 residues. The V segment lost 3 bases and the J segment 3 bases; nucleotides outside the gene matches: 2.

The chain is built from TRBV5-1 and TRBJ1-6; tentatively, D is TRBD1 (6 bases). The CDR3 length is 18 residues. V was trimmed by 5 bases and J by 6 bases, leaving 24 bases between them. Germline loops: CDR1 SGHRS, CDR2 YFSETQ. The CDR3: CASRATGGIRVPNSPLHF. CDR3 DNA sequence: TGCGCCAGCAGGGCGACAGGCGGAATAAGGGTCCCTAATTCACCCCTCCACTTT.

This clonotype has only a few counts. V gene TRBV29-1 combines with J gene TRBJ2-7, with 9 bases fitting TRBD2. Germline V gene lookup returns CDR1 SQVTM and CDR2 ANQGSEA. V lost 4 bases to trimming and J lost 3 bases; unmatched junction nucleotides: 1. The CDR3 runs to 12 residues. The CDR3 loop is CSVVTSGYEQYV. For the CDR3, the DNA is TGCAGCGTTGTGACTAGCGGCTACGAGCAGTACGTC.

This clonotype turned up a few times. The chain joins TRBV6-5 to TRBJ1-1; 7 positions match TRBD1. After removal of 1 base from V and 2 bases from J, the junction contained 4 bases not matched to a gene. Germline V gene sequence: CDR1 MNHEY, CDR2 SVGAGI. The CDR3 runs 15 residues. The chain's CDR3 is CASSYLQGGNTEAFF. The CDR3 coding sequence is TGTGCCAGCAGTTACTTACAAGGGGGCAACACTGAAGCTTTCTTT.

The chain joins TRBV5-1 to TRBJ2-2, with no clear D. Germline CDR1 and CDR2: SGHRS and YFSETQ. The V end was cut by 6 bases, the J end by 4 bases, with 13 bases between. There are 14 residues in the CDR3. Here the CDR3 reads CASTDGYRTGELFF. For the CDR3, the DNA is TGCGCCAGCACCGACGGCTACCGCACCGGGGAGCTGTTTTTT.

This clonotype was counted ten times or more. The chain joins TRBV29-1 to TRBJ1-1; D is uncertain. The CDR3 is 11 amino acids. Germline V CDR1 and CDR2: SQVTM, ANQGSEA. With 5 bases removed from V and 1 base from J, the gap between germline ends came to 5 bases. CDR3 DNA sequence: TGCAGCGTTCAATCGAACACTGAAGCTTTCTTT. Protein product: CSVQSNTEAFF.

The chain joins TRBV7-2 to TRBJ2-5, with D perhaps matching TRBD1 or TRBD2 (5 bases each). The CDR3 spans 16 residues. Germline loops: CDR1 SGHTA, CDR2 FQGNSA. V lost 1 base to trimming and J lost 2 bases, with 14 bases between them. Written as DNA, the CDR3 is TGTGCCAGCAGCTTAGTGGGGACCGGGGAACAAGAGACCCAGTACTTC. It encodes CASSLVGTGEQETQYF.

The chain is built from TRBV2 and TRBJ2-1; D unclear. The length of the CDR3 is 12 residues. V was trimmed by 7 bases and J by 7 bases, leaving 11 bases between them. Germline CDR1 and CDR2: SNHLY and FYNNEI. CDR3 DNA sequence: TGTGCCAGCAAGATTGGTCAGAATGAGCAGTTCTTC. This codes for CASKIGQNEQFF.

This clonotype was seen only a few times. This chain uses TRBV14 with TRBJ2-7, with a possible D match to TRBD1 (6 bases). V was shortened by 5 bases and J by 0 bases, with 11 bases between the two germline ends. Germline CDR1 reads SGHDN; CDR2 reads FVKESK. The CDR3 has 14 residues. The CDR3 nucleotides read TGTGCCAGCAGCGCCAGGGGATTCTCCTACGAGCAGTACGTC. Protein: CASSARGFSYEQYV.

In its sample, this clonotype was seen many times. The rearrangement joins TRBV11-3 to TRBJ2-2; D unclear. V was clipped by 3 bases and J by 6 bases, with 8 bases between them. Germline V gives CDR1 SGHNT, CDR2 YENEEA. The CDR3 sequence is 13 residues long. Here the CDR3 DNA reads TGTGCCAGCAGCTTGACCTCTCCCGGGGAGCTGTTTTTT. Translating it yields CASSLTSPGELFF.